The 3 T cell receptor beta chains presented below share a single source sample, sequenced in a study of cytomegalovirus exposure and HLA in healthy donors. Some clones are missing from TCRdb's copy, which holds only in-frame ones; the method was immunoSEQ multiplex PCR. The table has under 85,000 clones, less than 95% seen once. Sample: PBMCs. The receptors derive from a woman aged 18-29 years in good health and CMV-seropositive.

This chain connects TRBV9 to TRBJ2-5, with D possibly being TRBD1 (6 bases). Between the trimmed V and J ends, which lost 2 bases and 1 base, there was a span of 9 bases. The CDR3 sequence is 14 residues long. CDR1 and CDR2 from the germline V gene are SGDLS and YYNGEE. CDR3 sequence: CASSVQGSQETQYF. CDR3 DNA: TGTGCCAGCAGCGTCCAGGGGAGCCAAGAGACCCAGTACTTC.

The chain recombines TRBV19 with TRBJ1-1; D is undetermined. Between the trimmed V and J ends, which lost 1 base and 5 bases, there was a span of 8 bases. Germline V gives CDR1 LNHDA, CDR2 SQIVND (reference sequence). The CDR3 sequence is 13 residues long. This chain's CDR3 is CASSIVPRTEAFF. CDR3 sequence (DNA): TGTGCCAGTAGTATAGTGCCCCGGACTGAAGCTTTCTTT.

V gene TRBV11-2 combines with J gene TRBJ1-4, with 9 bases that match TRBD1. This CDR3 region has 16 residues. Unmatched junction bases numbered 11, after V lost 5 bases and J lost 7 bases. Germline V gene lookup returns CDR1 SGHAT and CDR2 FQNNGV. The CDR3 coding sequence is TGTGCCAGCAGCCCACTTCGGGACAGGGTGGGTGAAAAACTGTTTTTT. Amino acid sequence: CASSPLRDRVGEKLFF.